The rows below give T cell receptor beta chains drawn from one sample of a study of T-cell memory formation after mild COVID-19. From the 5' RACE reads, TCRdb called clonotypes with MiXCR, one entry per CDR3 protein. Of roughly 35,000 distinct CDR3 sequences detected, over 20% appear once; the ten largest clones hold less than 2%. Sequenced input: PBMCs or a T cell subset sorted from them (not recorded which). Receptors originate from an adult who had mild COVID-19 (a few samples of this study predate the infection). Cell type and time point are not known. Each CDR3 is given with its conserved first and last residue. D genes are given only for firm matches. Clone size is given for some rows only: seen once, a few or many times, or a class if the clone is expanded.

CDR3nt | CDR3aa | v_gene | d_gene | j_gene | abundance
TGCGCCAGCAAACGTGACAGGGATCACTATGGCTACACCTTC | CASKRDRDHYGYTF | TRBV5-1 | TRBD1 | TRBJ1-2 | many
TGCGCCAGCAGCACAGGACAGGGGGCGGGCTTCAATGAGCAGTTCTTC | CASSTGQGAGFNEQFF | TRBV5-1 | TRBD1 | TRBJ2-1 | many
TGTGCCAGCAGCTTAGTTACGGGGAACACCGGGGAGCTGTTTTTT | CASSLVTGNTGELFF | TRBV7-6 | - | TRBJ2-2 | medium-sized
TGTGCCAGCAGGGAGGACATGAACACTGAAGCTTTCTTT | CASREDMNTEAFF | TRBV7-2 | - | TRBJ1-1 | medium-sized
TGTGCCTGGGGGGCGGGGACAGGGGCCTATAACGGCTACACCTTC | CAWGAGTGAYNGYTF | TRBV30 | TRBD1 | TRBJ1-2 | -
TGCAGCGTCGGAGGGCAGAACACTGAAGCTTTCTTT | CSVGGQNTEAFF | TRBV29-1 | - | TRBJ1-1 | many
TGTGCCAGCAGACCAGCCAGTGGAGATACGCAGTATTTT | CASRPASGDTQYF | TRBV6-6 | - | TRBJ2-3 | -
TGCGCCAGCAGCTTGGACTCATTTCCAAGCGAGCAGTACTTC | CASSLDSFPSEQYF | TRBV5-1 | - | TRBJ2-7 | -
TGTGCCAGCAGCTTACCCCCTCACTACGAGCAGTACTTC | CASSLPPHYEQYF | TRBV7-9 | - | TRBJ2-7 | -
TGCGCCAGCAGCACCGCGGGAGGGCCCAACAATGAGCAGTTCTTC | CASSTAGGPNNEQFF | TRBV5-1 | TRBD2 | TRBJ2-1 | -
TGTGCCAGCAGCCCCGGATCAGGGGCGGGAGTATATAATGAGCAGTTCTTC | CASSPGSGAGVYNEQFF | TRBV14 | - | TRBJ2-1 | many
TGCAGTGCTAGGCAGGGATACACTGAAGCTTTCTTT | CSARQGYTEAFF | TRBV20-1 | - | TRBJ1-1 | many
TGCGCCAGCAGCTTGGCACTAAATCAGCCCCAGCATTTT | CASSLALNQPQHF | TRBV5-1 | - | TRBJ1-5 | -
TGTGCCAGCAGCCAGGGACTAGCGACAGATACGCAGTATTTT | CASSQGLATDTQYF | TRBV5-6 | TRBD2 | TRBJ2-3 | many
TGTGCCAGCAGCCCTCGTTTCGGGACTAGCGGGGGTTCCTACAATGAGCAGTTCTTC | CASSPRFGTSGGSYNEQFF | TRBV3-1 | TRBD2 | TRBJ2-1 | many
TGCAGTGCTCCCCGGGACCCGGTTGTGAATGAGCAGTTCTTC | CSAPRDPVVNEQFF | TRBV20-1 | - | TRBJ2-1 | many
TGCGCCACAGAAAGACAGGGATTATGTCTGCCGTATGGCTACACCTTC | CATERQGLCLPYGYTF | TRBV5-1 | TRBD1 | TRBJ1-2 | -
TGTGCCTGGTCACTTGGGATGGGGGCCCCCTACGAGCAGTACTTC | CAWSLGMGAPYEQYF | TRBV30 | - | TRBJ2-7 | -
TGTGCCAGCAGCCGCGGACCGATGACTGAAGCTTTCTTT | CASSRGPMTEAFF | TRBV3-1 | - | TRBJ1-1 | many
TGCGCCAGCAGCTTGGGACGGCTGAACACCGGGGAGCTGTTTTTT | CASSLGRLNTGELFF | TRBV5-1 | - | TRBJ2-2 | many
TGCAGTGCTAGAGATCTAGCGGGAGGGTCCGTTACTGCCTACAATGAGCAGTTCTTC | CSARDLAGGSVTAYNEQFF | TRBV20-1 | TRBD2 | TRBJ2-1 | many
TGTGCCAGCAGCAGCTTGCGCGGCCTAAATGAGCAGTTCTTC | CASSSLRGLNEQFF | TRBV7-8 | - | TRBJ2-1 | many
TGTGCCAGCTCCCTAGACAGAAACACTGAAGCTTTCTTT | CASSLDRNTEAFF | TRBV18 | - | TRBJ1-1 | medium-sized
TGTGCCAGCAGCTTGGCGCTAGCGACCGGGGAGCTGTTTTTT | CASSLALATGELFF | TRBV5-6 | - | TRBJ2-2 | many
TGCAGCGTTGAATTGGGTAGCGGGGGGGCCTCCTACAATGAGCAGTTCTTC | CSVELGSGGASYNEQFF | TRBV29-1 | TRBD2 | TRBJ2-1 | -
TGTGCCAGCAGCACCAGTGCTAGCACAGATACGCAGTATTTT | CASSTSASTDTQYF | TRBV7-9 | - | TRBJ2-3 | many
TGTGCCATCACTCCCACTGAATTGAACACTGAAGCTTTCTTT | CAITPTELNTEAFF | TRBV10-3 | - | TRBJ1-1 | -
TGTGCCAGCAGCTTAGGCGGGGGTTTCACTGAAGCTTTCTTT | CASSLGGGFTEAFF | TRBV11-3 | - | TRBJ1-1 | -
TGTGCCAGCAGCTTGGCAGGGAGCAATCAGCCCCAGCATTTT | CASSLAGSNQPQHF | TRBV5-5 | - | TRBJ1-5 | many
TGTGCCAGCAAAGTAGGGCTGAGACCGCAGTTCTTC | CASKVGLRPQFF | TRBV6-1 | - | TRBJ2-1 | -
TGTGCCAGCAGCTTAGATTTCTCCTCCTACGAGCAGTACTTC | CASSLDFSSYEQYF | TRBV11-2 | - | TRBJ2-7 | many
TGCAGTGCTATCACCCCGCCGGCAGATACGCAGTATTTT | CSAITPPADTQYF | TRBV20-1 | - | TRBJ2-3 | many
TGTGCCAGCAGCGCTAGCGGGGGAGTGCTTCAAGAGACCCAGTACTTC | CASSASGGVLQETQYF | TRBV4-2 | TRBD2 | TRBJ2-5 | many
TGTGCCAGCTCACCACGGACAGGGACCTACGAGCAGTACTTC | CASSPRTGTYEQYF | TRBV18 | TRBD1 | TRBJ2-7 | many
TGTGCCTGGAGACCGCAGAACACTGAAGCTTTCTTT | CAWRPQNTEAFF | TRBV30 | - | TRBJ1-1 | many
TGTGCCACCAGCAGAGATCTCACAGGGATTAACTATGGCTACACCTTC | CATSRDLTGINYGYTF | TRBV15 | - | TRBJ1-2 | many
TGTGCCAGCAGCCAAGAGGGTCTCGGGGTCTACGAGCAGTACTTC | CASSQEGLGVYEQYF | TRBV4-2 | - | TRBJ2-7 | many
TGTGCCAGCAGCTCCCAGGGACAGGGGGGGCGTACGCAGTATTTT | CASSSQGQGGRTQYF | TRBV7-2 | TRBD1 | TRBJ2-3 | many
TGTGCCAGCAGCCCCCGGCTAGCGGGGCTACAAGAGACCCAGTACTTC | CASSPRLAGLQETQYF | TRBV7-2 | TRBD2 | TRBJ2-5 | many
TGTGCCAGCAGCTTCGACGGGGGAGTCCATGGCTACACCTTC | CASSFDGGVHGYTF | TRBV7-9 | - | TRBJ1-2 | many
TGTGCCAGCAGCTTAGACGTCATGGCAGGGATGTCACCCCTCCACTTT | CASSLDVMAGMSPLHF | TRBV11-2 | - | TRBJ1-6 | -
TGTGCTAGTGGCTCGGACGGCTACAATGAGCAGTTCTTC | CASGSDGYNEQFF | TRBV12-5 | - | TRBJ2-1 | many
TGTGCCAGCAGTGACCCAACAACCTACGAGCAGTACTTC | CASSDPTTYEQYF | TRBV25-1 | - | TRBJ2-7 | many
TGTGCCAGCAGCCAACCTAGCGGGGGGATCGCAGATACGCAGTATTTT | CASSQPSGGIADTQYF | TRBV3-1 | TRBD2 | TRBJ2-3 | many
TGTGCCACCAGTGATGGCAACTATGGCTACACCTTC | CATSDGNYGYTF | TRBV24-1 | - | TRBJ1-2 | many
TGCGCCAGCAGCTTGGGTGGACAGGGGGCGACCTTT | CASSLGGQGATF | TRBV5-1 | TRBD1 | TRBJ1-1 | many
TGTGCCAGCAGTGACTTATCCGCGGGGAATTCTGAGCAGTTCTTC | CASSDLSAGNSEQFF | TRBV6-4 | - | TRBJ2-1 | -
TGCAGTGCTAGTCCCTCAGGGGACTATCAGCCCCAGCATTTT | CSASPSGDYQPQHF | TRBV20-1 | - | TRBJ1-5 | -
TGCGCCAGCAGCCAGGGCAGGACTATGACAGATACGCAGTATTTT | CASSQGRTMTDTQYF | TRBV4-3 | - | TRBJ2-3 | many
TGTGCCTGGAGTGCGCAAACCCTGAGGACTAGTGATGAGCAGTTCTTC | CAWSAQTLRTSDEQFF | TRBV30 | TRBD2 | TRBJ2-1 | many
TGTGCCAGCTGGGGTTACAATGAGCAGTTCTTC | CASWGYNEQFF | TRBV6-1 | - | TRBJ2-1 | once